Sequencing of this T cell receptor (beta chain) was carried out in a study of human T cells and chemical hapten exposure. This clonotype was seen a few times. MiXCR, run by TCRdb on the RACE reads, gives a single entry per CDR3 protein. The sample holds 95,000 or so distinct CDR3 sequences, roughly 11% seen once. V gave up 0 bases and J gave up 4 bases; unmatched junction bases: 4. In germline, CDR1 is KGHSH, CDR2 LQKENI. There are 16 residues in the CDR3. Time point described: patch test 2, 6 weeks after DPC sensitization. Treatment given: therapeutic diphenylcyclopropenone sensitization with weekly scalp DPC.

Specimen: whole blood, collected in connection with sensitization to the hapten diphenylcyclopropenone (DPC). The origin of this receptor is a woman between 40 and 55 years old with alopecia areata. Some clones in this sample may be carry-over from other donors' samples. The chain uses TRBV18 and TRBJ1-3; 9 bases are a match to TRBD1. CDR3 nucleotide sequence: TGTGCCAGCTCACCACCGAGGACAGGGGCAGGAAACACCATATATTTT. Its translation: CASSPPRTGAGNTIYF.